Presented here are 4 T cell receptor beta chains from one specimen sequenced in a study of blood T cell repertoires in COVID-19. Measured with immunoSEQ multiplex PCR; TCRdb has only the in-frame clones, and not every one. There are 45,000 to 70,000 clones in the sample; roughly 80% occur only once, and around 18% lies in the top ten. The sequenced sample was peripheral blood. The receptors derive from a woman aged 45 to 65 with active or convalescent COVID-19.

V usage is TRBV7-8 and J usage is TRBJ1-2, with D maybe TRBD1 (6 bases). The CDR3 is 12 residues long. V dropped 3 bases and J dropped 7 bases, with 9 bases sitting between them. CDR1 and CDR2 (germline): SGHVS, FQNEAQ. In DNA form, the CDR3 reads TGTGCCAGCAGCTTTAACAGGGTTGGCTACACCTTC. Amino acid sequence: CASSFNRVGYTF.

This chain connects TRBV24-1 to TRBJ2-1; TRBD1 agrees at 8 bases. Germline V gene lookup returns CDR1 KGHDR and CDR2 SFDVKD. Trimming took 3 bases from V and 3 from J; bases not matched to a gene: 3. The CDR3 runs 15 residues. As DNA, the CDR3 is TGTGCCACCAGTGATGTGACAGGGGACTACAATGAGCAGTTCTTC. It codes for CATSDVTGDYNEQFF.

The V call is TRBV29-1, the J call TRBJ2-3, with a weak D call TRBD1 (5 bases). Germline V gene data show CDR1 as SQVTM and CDR2 as ANQGSEA. The CDR3 spans 16 residues. The V end lost 3 bases, the J end lost 0 bases, and 16 bases lay between the germline ends. In DNA, the CDR3 is TGCAGCGTTGACGAGGCCAGGGCCTCTAGCACAGATACGCAGTATTTT. Its protein product is CSVDEARASSTDTQYF.

J is TRBJ1-4 and V is TRBV23-1; 9 positions agree with TRBD1. TRBV23-1 is an ORF, with its function uncertain. The CDR3 loop spans 18 amino acids. Unmatched junction bases numbered 14, after V lost 2 bases and J lost 7 bases. For the CDR3, the DNA is TGCGCCAGCAGTCAACCCCCACCCGGGACAGGGAAGGGTGAAAAACTGTTTTTT. Protein product: CASSQPPPGTGKGEKLFF.